The 9 T cell receptor beta chains below all came from one sample that was sequenced in a study of blood T cell repertoires in COVID-19. Measured with immunoSEQ multiplex PCR; TCRdb has only the in-frame clones, and not every one. This table has fewer than 300,000 clones, around 82% appearing once. Sequencing was performed on peripheral blood. The origin of the receptors is a young woman with acute or convalescent COVID-19.

CDR3 in DNA: TGTGCCAGCAGTGCACAGGGCAGGGTCCAGCCCCAGCATTTT. Its protein product is CASSAQGRVQPQHF. This rearrangement joins TRBV6-6 to TRBJ1-5, with D maybe TRBD1 (6 bases). The germline V and J ends were trimmed by 5 bases and 7 bases, with 15 bases remaining between them. CDR1 and CDR2 from the germline V gene are MNHNY and SVGAGI (reference sequence). This CDR3 comprises 14 residues.

The rearrangement joins TRBV28 to TRBJ1-1; TRBD1 matches at 8 bases. The junction had 11 bases not matched to a gene; V was cut back by 6 bases and J by 5 bases. Germline V gene data show CDR1 as MDHEN and CDR2 as SYDVKM. This CDR3 is built from 15 residues. The CDR3 protein is CASRSGQGARTEAFF. DNA for the CDR3: TGTGCCAGCAGGAGCGGGCAGGGGGCGCGGACTGAAGCTTTCTTT.

The chain joins TRBV19 to TRBJ2-1; TRBD2 matches at 10 bases. The CDR3 extends over 15 amino acids. V lost 3 bases and J lost 9; bases outside the gene matches: 8. Germline values: CDR1 LNHDA, CDR2 SQIVND (reference sequence). The CDR3 sequence is CASSMRTSGNSEQFF. CDR3 DNA sequence: TGTGCCAGTAGTATGCGAACTAGCGGGAACAGTGAGCAGTTCTTC.

The chain employs TRBV5-8 and TRBJ1-2; TRBD1 aligns across 7 bases. In germline, CDR1 is SGHTS, CDR2 YDEGEE. V was clipped by 1 base and J by 2 bases; unmatched bases: 5. The CDR3 runs 15 residues. As DNA, the CDR3 is TGTGCCAGCAGCTTGCGGGGACAGCTCAACTATGGCTACACCTTC. Its protein is CASSLRGQLNYGYTF.

This chain links TRBV12-5 with TRBJ2-1, with D uncertain. V lost 1 base and J lost 0, with 10 bases in between. Germline V gene sequence: CDR1 LGHNT, CDR2 FRNRAP. CDR3 size: 16 residues. The CDR3 bases are TGTGCTAGTGGTTTGGGGGCCGCCTACTCCTACAATGAGCAGTTCTTC. Translating gives CASGLGAAYSYNEQFF.

J is TRBJ1-4 and V is TRBV28; 7 positions agree with TRBD1. The CDR3 extends over 14 amino acids. The J segment lost 2 bases and the V segment lost 6 bases, leaving 3 bases of the junction unmatched. Germline V gene sequence: CDR1 MDHEN, CDR2 SYDVKM. DNA for the CDR3: TGTGCCAGCAGCCCACAGGGGACTAATGAAAAACTGTTTTTT. Its protein product is CASSPQGTNEKLFF.

The chain links TRBV29-1 to TRBJ1-1; D uncertain. This CDR3 comprises 12 residues. V was cut by 4 bases and J by 1 base, with 7 bases left in between. CDR1 is SQVTM, CDR2 ANQGSEA, per germline. CDR3 in amino acids: CSVAHGNTEAFF. CDR3 nucleotides: TGCAGCGTTGCTCACGGGAACACTGAAGCTTTCTTT.

The V call is TRBV5-1, the J call TRBJ2-7; D might be TRBD1 (6 bases). The CDR3 is 15 amino acids. V was trimmed by 0 bases and J by 3 bases, leaving 13 bases between them. Germline V lookup: CDR1 SGHRS, CDR2 YFSETQ. CDR3 in DNA: TGCGCCAGCAGCTTGGAAGGGACATCATACTACGAGCAGTACTTC. It codes for CASSLEGTSYYEQYF.

The CDR3 loop reads CASTPPIGQGFGYTF. For the CDR3, the DNA is TGTGCCAGCACCCCCCCCATCGGACAGGGGTTTGGCTACACCTTC. The chain links TRBV6-2 or TRBV6-3 to TRBJ1-2; 9 nucleotides match TRBD1. Germline V CDR1 and CDR2: MNHEY, SVGEGT. The junction had 13 bases not matched to a gene; V was cut back by 7 bases and J by 7 bases. This CDR3 comprises 15 residues.